This T cell receptor beta chain was identified in a study of shared clonotypes between healthy human individuals. Repertoires were generated with immunoSEQ multiplex PCR, while TCRdb's copy carries only in-frame clones and drops some. The data show about 1.5 million clones, roughly 95% seen once. V lost 2 bases and J 3 bases, leaving 14 bases between the germline ends. The germline V gene encodes CDR1 MNHEY and CDR2 SVGAGI. The CDR3 contains 15 residues. The chain is built from TRBV6-5 and TRBJ2-7; weak D call: TRBD2 (7 bases). The clonotype originates from a man under 40 in good health. What was sequenced was naive CD4+ T cells sorted from blood. Specified subset: CD45RA+ positively selected. The CDR3 region has the DNA TGTGCCAGCAGTTACGGGGGGGCCGCCGTCTACGAGCAGTACTTC. Its protein is CASSYGGAAVYEQYF.